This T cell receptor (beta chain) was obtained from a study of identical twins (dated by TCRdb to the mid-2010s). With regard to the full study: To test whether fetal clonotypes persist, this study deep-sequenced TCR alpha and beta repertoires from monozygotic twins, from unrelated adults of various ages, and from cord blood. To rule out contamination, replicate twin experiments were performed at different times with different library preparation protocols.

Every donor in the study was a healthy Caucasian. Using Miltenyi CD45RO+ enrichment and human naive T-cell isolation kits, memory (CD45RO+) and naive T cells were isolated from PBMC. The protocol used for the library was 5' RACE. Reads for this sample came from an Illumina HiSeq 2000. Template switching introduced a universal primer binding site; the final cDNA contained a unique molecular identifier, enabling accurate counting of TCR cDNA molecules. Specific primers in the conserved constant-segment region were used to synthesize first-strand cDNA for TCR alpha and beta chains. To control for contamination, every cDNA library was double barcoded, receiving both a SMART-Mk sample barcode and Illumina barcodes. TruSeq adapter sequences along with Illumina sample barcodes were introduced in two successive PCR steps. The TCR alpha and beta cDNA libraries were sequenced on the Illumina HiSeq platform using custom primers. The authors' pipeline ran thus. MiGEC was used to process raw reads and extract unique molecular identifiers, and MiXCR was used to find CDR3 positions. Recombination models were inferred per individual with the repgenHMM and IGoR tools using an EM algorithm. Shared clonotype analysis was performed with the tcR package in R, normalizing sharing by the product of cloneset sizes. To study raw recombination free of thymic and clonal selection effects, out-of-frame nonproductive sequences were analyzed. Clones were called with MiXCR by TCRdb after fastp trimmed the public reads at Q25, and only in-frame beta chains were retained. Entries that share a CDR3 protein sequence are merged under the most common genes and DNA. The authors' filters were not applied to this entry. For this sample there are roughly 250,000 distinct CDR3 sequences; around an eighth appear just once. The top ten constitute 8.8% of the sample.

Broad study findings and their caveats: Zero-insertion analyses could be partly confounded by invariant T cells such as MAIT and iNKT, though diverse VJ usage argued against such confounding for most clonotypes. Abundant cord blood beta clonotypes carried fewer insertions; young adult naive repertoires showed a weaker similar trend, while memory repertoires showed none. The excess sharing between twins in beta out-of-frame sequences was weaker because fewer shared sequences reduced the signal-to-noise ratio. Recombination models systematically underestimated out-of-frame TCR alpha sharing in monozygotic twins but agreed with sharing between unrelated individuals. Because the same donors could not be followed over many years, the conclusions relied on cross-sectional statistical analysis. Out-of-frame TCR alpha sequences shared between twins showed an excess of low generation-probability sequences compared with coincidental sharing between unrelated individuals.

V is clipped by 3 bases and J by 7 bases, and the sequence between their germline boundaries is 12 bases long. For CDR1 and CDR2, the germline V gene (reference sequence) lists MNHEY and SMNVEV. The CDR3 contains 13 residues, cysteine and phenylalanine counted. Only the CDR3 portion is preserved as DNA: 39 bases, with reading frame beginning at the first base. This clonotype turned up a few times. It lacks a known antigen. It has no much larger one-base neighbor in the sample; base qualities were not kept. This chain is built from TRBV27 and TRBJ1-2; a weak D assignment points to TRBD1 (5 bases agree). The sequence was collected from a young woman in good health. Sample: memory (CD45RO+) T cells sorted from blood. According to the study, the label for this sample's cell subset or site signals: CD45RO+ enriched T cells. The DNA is TGTGCCAGCAGTTTCCAGGGAGCCACTGGCTACACCTTC. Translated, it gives CASSFQGATGYTF.